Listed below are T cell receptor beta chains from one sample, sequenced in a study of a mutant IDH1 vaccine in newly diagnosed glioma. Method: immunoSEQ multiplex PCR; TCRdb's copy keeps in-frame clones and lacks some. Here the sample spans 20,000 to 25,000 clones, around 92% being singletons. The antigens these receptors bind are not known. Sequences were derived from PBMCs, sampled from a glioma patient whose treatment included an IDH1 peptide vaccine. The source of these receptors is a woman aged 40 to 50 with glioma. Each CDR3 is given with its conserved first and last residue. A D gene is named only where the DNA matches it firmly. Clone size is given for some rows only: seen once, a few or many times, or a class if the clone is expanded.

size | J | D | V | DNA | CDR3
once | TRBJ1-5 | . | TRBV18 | TGTGCCAGCTCACCACCGGGCGGGATACGCAATCAGCCCCAGCATTTT | CASSPPGGIRNQPQHF
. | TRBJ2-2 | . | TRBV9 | TGTGCCAGCAGCGTAGAACCTGGACGGCCTAATGCCGGGGAGCTGTTTTTT | CASSVEPGRPNAGELFF
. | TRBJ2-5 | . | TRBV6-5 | TGTGCCAGCAGTTATCGGGGGGCCGCCCGTCAAGAGACCCAGTACTTC | CASSYRGAARQETQYF
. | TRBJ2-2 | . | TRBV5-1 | TGCGCCAGCAGCTTATTTAGCGAGAACACCGGGGAGCTGTTTTTT | CASSLFSENTGELFF
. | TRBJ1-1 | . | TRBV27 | TGTGCCAGCAGTTTATGGCCCGGGGACACTGAAGCTTTCTTT | CASSLWPGDTEAFF
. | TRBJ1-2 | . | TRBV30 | TGTGCCTGGAGTATGGGGGGGGGAGGCGGCTACACCTTC | CAWSMGGGGGYTF
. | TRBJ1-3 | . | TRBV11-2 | TGTGCCAGCAGCCCCCAGACAGTTCCCTCTGGAAACACCATATATTTT | CASSPQTVPSGNTIYF
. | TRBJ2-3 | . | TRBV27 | TGTGCCAGCAGTTGGGGACTGCCCCTGACAGATACGCAGTATTTT | CASSWGLPLTDTQYF
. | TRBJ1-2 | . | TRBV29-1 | TGCAGCGTTGAAGATCTTTGGGGGGCGCCCAACTATGGCTACACCTTC | CSVEDLWGAPNYGYTF
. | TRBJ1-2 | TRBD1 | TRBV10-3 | TGTGCCATCAGTGTCAGGGGGGGAAGCTACACCTTC | CAISVRGGSYTF
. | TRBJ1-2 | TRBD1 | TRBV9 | TGTGCCAGCAGCGTAACCAAGGGACAGGGAGGCTATGGCTACACCTTC | CASSVTKGQGGYGYTF
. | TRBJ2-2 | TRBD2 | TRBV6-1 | TGTGCCAGCAGCCCCCCCGAGCGGGGTGTGGGGGAGCTGTTTTTT | CASSPPERGVGELFF
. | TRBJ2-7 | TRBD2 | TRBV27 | TGTGCCAGCAGACGGCTGACTAGCGGGAGCTCCTACGAGCAGTACTTC | CASRRLTSGSSYEQYF
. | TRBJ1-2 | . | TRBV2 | TGTGCCAGCAGCCCTCGTAGGGACTATGGCTACACCTTC | CASSPRRDYGYTF
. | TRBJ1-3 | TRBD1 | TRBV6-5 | TGTGCCAGCAGCTTGGACAGGGGGCTGGACACCATATATTTT | CASSLDRGLDTIYF
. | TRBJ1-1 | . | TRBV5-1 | TGCGCCAGCAGCTTAGCAGGGCGAGGCACTGAAGCTTTCTTT | CASSLAGRGTEAFF
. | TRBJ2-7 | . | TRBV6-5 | TGTGCCAGCAGTTACGGGACCGACGGATACTACGAGCAGTACTTC | CASSYGTDGYYEQYF
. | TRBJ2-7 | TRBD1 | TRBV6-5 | TGTGCCAGCAGTCCTCGGACAGGGGGTTTTTACGAGCAGTACTTC | CASSPRTGGFYEQYF
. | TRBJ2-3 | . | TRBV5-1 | TGCGCCAGCAGCTTGTTTGGTACGCAGTATTTT | CASSLFGTQYF
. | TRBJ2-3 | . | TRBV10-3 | TGTGCCAGCGCCGTTTCCACAGATACGCAGTATTTT | CASAVSTDTQYF
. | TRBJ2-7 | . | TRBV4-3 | TGCGCCAGCAGCCAAGATTTGTTTGGGTCACAACTCCACGAGCAGTACTTC | CASSQDLFGSQLHEQYF
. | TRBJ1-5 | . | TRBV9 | TGTGCCAGCAGTGGAGATCCTTATAGCAATCAGCCCCAGCATTTT | CASSGDPYSNQPQHF
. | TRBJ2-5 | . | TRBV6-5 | TGTGCCAGCAGTTACTACCGTCCGAGGGGAGAGACCCAGTACTTC | CASSYYRPRGETQYF
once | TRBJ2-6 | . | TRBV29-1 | TGCAGCGTTGTTGCTGGGGCCAACGTCCTGACTTTC | CSVVAGANVLTF